This TCR beta chain originates from a study of OX40 agonist ivuxolimab in advanced cancers. The ends were cut back, 3 bases at V and 1 base at J, with 6 bases in the middle. The CDR3 runs 13 residues. CDR1 and CDR2 (germline): MDHEN, SYDVKM. This table comes from immunoSEQ multiplex PCR, and its TCRdb copy is limited to in-frame clones, with some not included. Of 75,000 or so clones listed, 84% are singletons. The receptor was isolated from an adult with an advanced solid tumor such as melanoma, head and neck, liver or kidney cancer. The gene calls are TRBV28 and TRBJ2-5; no firm D call. The sample was CD4+ or CD8+ T cells sorted from blood, taken in a trial of the OX40 agonist ivuxolimab. CDR3 region: CASSFRLQETQYF. The DNA of the CDR3 is TGTGCCAGCAGTTTTAGACTCCAAGAGACCCAGTACTTC. Combining the CDR3 with reference TRBV28 and TRBJ2-5 gives the whole variable domain DVKVTQSSRYLVKRTGEKVFLECVQDMDHENMFWYRQDPGLGLRLIYFSYDVKMKEKGDIPEGYSVSREKKERFSLILESASTNQTSMYLCASSFRLQETQYFGPGTRLLVL.